These 20 T cell receptor beta chains came from one sample sequenced in a study of shared clonotypes between healthy human individuals. Assay: immunoSEQ multiplex PCR; the TCRdb copy retains only in-frame clones and omits some. The table lists a few million clones, roughly 92% of them singletons. Sequencing was carried out using naive CD4+ T cells sorted from blood. Subset denoted: CD45RA+ positively selected. These receptors all stem from a man aged 18 to 29 in good health.

The chain has TRBV4-3 and TRBJ2-2, with D perhaps matching TRBD1 (5 bases). There are 16 residues in the CDR3. The germline gives CDR1 LGHNA, CDR2 YSLEER. Trimming removed 6 bases at V and 7 bases at J, with 21 bases between. The CDR3 bases are TGCGCCAGCAGTCCTGACAGCAACACGAACGGCGGGGAGCTGTTTTTT. Translating it yields CASSPDSNTNGGELFF.

The chain has TRBV5-4 and TRBJ2-7; the match to TRBD1 covers 9 bases. This CDR3 contains 14 residues. Germline CDR1 and CDR2: SGHNT and YYREEE (reference sequence). Trimming took 5 bases from V and 4 from J; bases not matched to a gene: 7. This chain's CDR3 is CASSSTGGKYEQYF. Written as DNA, the CDR3 is TGTGCCAGCAGTTCGACAGGGGGAAAGTACGAGCAGTACTTC. The full variable domain, rest sourced from reference TRBV5-4 and TRBJ2-7, is ETGVTQSPTHLIKTRGQQVTLRCSSQSGHNTVSWYQQALGQGPQFIFQYYREEENGRGNFPPRFSGLQFPNYSSELNVNALELDDSALYLCASSSTGGKYEQYFGPGTRLTVT.

The chain combines TRBV5-1 with TRBJ1-6, with D possibly being TRBD1 (5 bases). This CDR3 contains 17 residues. Trimming took 0 bases from V and 7 from J, leaving 17 bases between them. CDR1 is SGHRS, CDR2 YFSETQ, per germline. CDR3 DNA: TGCGCCAGCAGCTTGGCCAGTAGCGGGCAGGGAAATTCACCCCTCCACTTT. Amino acids: CASSLASSGQGNSPLHF.

The chain carries TRBV28 and TRBJ2-1, with TRBD1 matching 8 bases. CDR1 is MDHEN, CDR2 SYDVKM, per germline. The CDR3 has 16 amino acids. V shed 7 bases, J shed 7 bases, and the junction held 15 bases outside the gene matches. CDR3 DNA sequence: TGTGCCAGCACCTTACAGGGGGGACTCGGCGGGAATGAGCAGTTCTTC. The encoded protein is CASTLQGGLGGNEQFF.

This sequence joins TRBV18 and TRBJ1-4; TRBD1 might be the D (6 bases). The CDR3 spans 16 residues. Germline CDR1 and CDR2: KGHSH and LQKENI. The ends were cut back, 6 bases at V and 1 base at J, with 15 bases in the middle. Here the CDR3 reads CASSYSQGRTNEKLFF. The CDR3 DNA sequence: TGTGCCAGCTCCTACTCACAGGGACGAACTAATGAAAAACTGTTTTTT.

The J gene is TRBJ1-4, the V gene TRBV5-1, with D possibly being TRBD1 (5 bases). Germline CDR1 SGHRS, CDR2 YFSETQ. The CDR3 is 14 amino acids. Trimming removed 4 bases from V and 1 base from J, with 8 bases in between. The CDR3 region has the DNA TGCGCCAGCAGCGTGGGGGTAACTAATGAAAAACTGTTTTTT. Its translation is CASSVGVTNEKLFF.

This rearrangement joins TRBV2 to TRBJ2-3, with TRBD2 matching 11 bases. Germline V gene data show CDR1 as SNHLY and CDR2 as FYNNEI. Trimming took 6 bases from V and 6 from J; bases not matched to a gene: 8. There are 15 residues in the CDR3. The CDR3 reads CASRGLADGPDTQYF. The DNA of the CDR3 is TGTGCCAGCAGGGGACTAGCGGACGGCCCGGATACGCAGTATTTT. Full variable domain (remainder filled in from reference TRBV2 and TRBJ2-3): EPEVTQTPSHQVTQMGQEVILRCVPISNHLYFYWYRQILGQKVEFLVSFYNNEISEKSEIFDDQFSVERPDGSNFTLKIRSTKLEDSAMYFCASRGLADGPDTQYFGPGTRLTVL.

The rearrangement joins TRBV9 to TRBJ2-1; D gene uncertain. Trimming took off 4 bases at V and 0 bases at J, with 11 bases between the two ends. Germline CDR1 reads SGDLS; CDR2 reads YYNGEE. This CDR3 comprises 15 residues. CDR3 in amino acids: CASSPLHSSYNEQFF. The CDR3 DNA reads TGTGCCAGCAGCCCCCTTCATAGCTCCTACAATGAGCAGTTCTTC.

With regard to this clone: Other DNA sequences from this sample encode an identical CDR3 as well. The rearrangement joins TRBV5-6 to TRBJ1-2; TRBD1 matches at 8 bases. Trimming removed 2 bases from V and 4 bases from J; junction bases left unmatched: 4. The germline gives CDR1 SGHDT, CDR2 YYEEEE. The CDR3 has 14 residues. DNA of the CDR3: TGTGCCAGCAGCTTAGGACAGGGAACCTATGGCTACACCTTC. Translation gives CASSLGQGTYGYTF.

This chain joins TRBV5-1 and TRBJ2-5; D uncertain. V lost 4 bases and J 5 bases, leaving 15 bases between the germline ends. This CDR3 is built from 14 residues. The germline gives CDR1 SGHRS, CDR2 YFSETQ. The CDR3 sequence is CASSSPGGWETQYF. The CDR3, as DNA: TGCGCCAGCAGCAGCCCGGGCGGCTGGGAGACCCAGTACTTC.

This chain uses TRBV5-4 with TRBJ1-4; unclear D gene. The CDR3 sequence is 14 residues long. V gave up 4 bases and J gave up 5 bases, with 12 bases separating them. Germline CDR1 and CDR2: SGHNT and YYREEE (reference sequence). This CDR3 reads CASSPAQRNEKLFF. The CDR3 coding sequence is TGTGCCAGCAGCCCGGCCCAGAGAAATGAAAAACTGTTTTTT.

The chain joins TRBV30 to TRBJ1-5; D is undetermined. V was trimmed by 8 bases and J by 2 bases, leaving 10 bases between them. The CDR3 length is 12 residues. Germline-derived CDR1 and CDR2 are GTSNPN and SVGIG (reference sequence). The CDR3 DNA reads as TGTGCCGTGAAACGGGGCAATCAGCCCCAGCATTTT. Translated, it gives CAVKRGNQPQHF. Filled out from reference TRBV30 and TRBJ1-5, the complete variable domain reads SQTIHQWPATLVQPVGSPLSLECTVEGTSNPNLYWYRQAAGRGLQLLFYSVGIGQISSEVPQNLSASRPQDRQFILSSKKLLLSDSGFYLCAVKRGNQPQHFGDGTRLSIL.

The chain employs TRBV6-5 and TRBJ1-5; the D gene is possibly TRBD1 (5 bases). The V gene lost 6 bases and the J gene lost 2 bases, with 11 bases spanning the gap. There are 14 residues in the CDR3. CDR1 MNHEY and CDR2 SVGAGI come from the germline V gene. CDR3 bases: TGTGCCAGCAGCCGCGGACACGGCAATCAGCCCCAGCATTTT. It codes for CASSRGHGNQPQHF.

The rearrangement uses TRBV21-1 and TRBJ2-7; TRBD2, the table's D call, lacks a check against the DNA. TRBV21-1 is a listed pseudogene. This CDR3 is built from 14 residues. CDR3 sequence: CASSKTRQIYEQYF. The CDR3 region has the DNA TGTGCCAGCAGCAAAACGCGGCAGATTTACGAGCAGTACTTC.

This chain uses TRBV2 with TRBJ2-5; maybe TRBD2 (6 bases). Trimming left V 11 bases short and J 3 bases short, with 19 bases between. Germline lookup yields CDR1 SNHLY and CDR2 FYNNEI. This CDR3 comprises 14 residues. This CDR3 reads CAGQKSGDKETQYF. The CDR3 nucleotides are TGTGCCGGCCAGAAATCGGGAGATAAAGAGACCCAGTACTTC.

The chain joins TRBV6-1 to TRBJ1-6, with TRBD1 as a possible D gene (5 bases). Germline V CDR1 and CDR2: MNHNS, SASEGT. The CDR3 has 14 amino acids. V dropped 8 bases and J dropped 7 bases, with 15 bases sitting between them. The CDR3 coding sequence is TGTGCCAGCCTCCAGGGCAGGGTAAATTCACCCCTCCACTTT. This translates into CASLQGRVNSPLHF.

This chain joins TRBV11-2 and TRBJ2-5; 11 positions agree with TRBD1. The length of the CDR3 is 16 residues. Germline-derived CDR1 and CDR2 are SGHAT and FQNNGV. Trimming at V came to 5 bases and at J to 5 bases, leaving 10 bases not matched to a gene. CDR3 protein: CASSPWDRGSWETQYF. CDR3 in DNA: TGTGCCAGCAGCCCTTGGGACAGGGGGTCGTGGGAGACCCAGTACTTC.

The chain combines TRBV28 with TRBJ2-5; D tentatively fits TRBD1 or TRBD2 (5 bases each). CDR3 size: 13 residues. CDR1 MDHEN and CDR2 SYDVKM come from the germline V gene. Trimming shortened V by 4 bases and J by 3 bases, and 9 bases separated the two germline ends. CDR3 in DNA: TGTGCCAGCAGTTCCGGGGCCGAAGAGACCCAGTACTTC. Encoded protein: CASSSGAEETQYF.

The genes are TRBV6-1 and TRBJ1-5; maybe TRBD1 (5 bases). V was clipped by 6 bases and J by 9 bases, with 12 bases between them. Germline lookup yields CDR1 MNHNS and CDR2 SASEGT. CDR3 length: 12 amino acids. CDR3 sequence reads: CASSTGQGPQHF. DNA for the CDR3: TGTGCCAGCAGCACGGGGCAAGGGCCCCAGCATTTT.

Comments on this clone: Distinct nucleotide sequences in the sample also encode this CDR3. This chain uses TRBV18 with TRBJ2-2; possibly TRBD2 for D (5 bases). Germline CDR1 KGHSH, CDR2 LQKENI. CDR3 length: 14 amino acids. V was cut by 3 bases and J by 1 base, with 6 bases left in between. The DNA for the CDR3 is TGTGCCAGCTCACCCCGGGGGAACACCGGGGAGCTGTTTTTT. This sequence encodes CASSPRGNTGELFF.